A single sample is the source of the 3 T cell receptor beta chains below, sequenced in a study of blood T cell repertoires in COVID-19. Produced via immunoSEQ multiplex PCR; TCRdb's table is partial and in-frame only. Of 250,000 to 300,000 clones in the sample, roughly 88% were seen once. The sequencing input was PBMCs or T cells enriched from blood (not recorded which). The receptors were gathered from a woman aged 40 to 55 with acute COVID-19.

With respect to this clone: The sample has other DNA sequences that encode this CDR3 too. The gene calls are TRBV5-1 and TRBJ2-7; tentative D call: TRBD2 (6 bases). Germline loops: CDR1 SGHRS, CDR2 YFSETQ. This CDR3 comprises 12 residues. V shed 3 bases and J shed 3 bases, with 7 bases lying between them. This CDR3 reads CASSSGGYEQYF. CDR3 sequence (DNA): TGCGCCAGCAGCTCCGGGGGCTACGAGCAGTACTTC.

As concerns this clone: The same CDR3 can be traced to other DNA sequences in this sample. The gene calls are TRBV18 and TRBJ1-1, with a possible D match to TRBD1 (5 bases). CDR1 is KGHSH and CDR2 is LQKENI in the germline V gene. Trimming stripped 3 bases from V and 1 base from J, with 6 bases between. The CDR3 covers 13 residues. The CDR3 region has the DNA TGTGCCAGCTCACCTCAGGGGAACACTGAAGCTTTCTTT. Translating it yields CASSPQGNTEAFF.

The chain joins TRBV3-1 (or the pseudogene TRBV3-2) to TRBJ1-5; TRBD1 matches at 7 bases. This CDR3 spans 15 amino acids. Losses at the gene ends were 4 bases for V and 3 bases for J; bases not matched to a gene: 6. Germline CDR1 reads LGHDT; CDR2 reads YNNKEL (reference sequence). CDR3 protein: CASSPDRAINQPQHF. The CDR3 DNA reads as TGTGCCAGCAGCCCAGACAGGGCGATCAATCAGCCCCAGCATTTT.